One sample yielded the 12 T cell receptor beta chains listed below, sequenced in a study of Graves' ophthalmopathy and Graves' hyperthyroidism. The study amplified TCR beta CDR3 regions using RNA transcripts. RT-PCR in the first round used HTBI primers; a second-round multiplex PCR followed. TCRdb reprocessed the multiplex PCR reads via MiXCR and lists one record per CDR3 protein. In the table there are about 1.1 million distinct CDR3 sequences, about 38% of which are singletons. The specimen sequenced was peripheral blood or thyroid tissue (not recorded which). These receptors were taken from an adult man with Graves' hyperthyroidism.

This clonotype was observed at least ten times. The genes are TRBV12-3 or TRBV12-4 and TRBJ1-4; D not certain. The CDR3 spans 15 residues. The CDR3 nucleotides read TGTGAAGCCAGGCTCCACCCCGGTCTTCGGGAAAAACTGTTTTTT. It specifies CEARLHPGLREKLFF.

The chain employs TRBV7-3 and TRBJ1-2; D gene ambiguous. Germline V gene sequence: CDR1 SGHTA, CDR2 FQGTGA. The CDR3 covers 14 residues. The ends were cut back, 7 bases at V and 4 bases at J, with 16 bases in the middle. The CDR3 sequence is CASIPDRQSYGYTF. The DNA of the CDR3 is TGTGCCAGCATTCCTGACCGGCAAAGCTATGGCTACACCTTC.

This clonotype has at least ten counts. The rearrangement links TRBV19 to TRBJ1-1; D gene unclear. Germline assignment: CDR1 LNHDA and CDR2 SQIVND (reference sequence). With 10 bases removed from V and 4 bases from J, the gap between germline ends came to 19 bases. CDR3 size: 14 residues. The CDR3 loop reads CATAPLGLGTEAFF. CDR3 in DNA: TGTGCCACCGCCCCTTTAGGGTTGGGCACTGAAGCTTTCTTT.

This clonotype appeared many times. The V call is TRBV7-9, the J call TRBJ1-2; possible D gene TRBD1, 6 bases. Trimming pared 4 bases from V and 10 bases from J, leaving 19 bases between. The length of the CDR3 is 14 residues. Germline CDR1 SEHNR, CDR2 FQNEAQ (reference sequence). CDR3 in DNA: TGTGCCAGCAGCTACACAGGGACTCAGTTACTCTACACCTTC. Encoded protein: CASSYTGTQLLYTF.

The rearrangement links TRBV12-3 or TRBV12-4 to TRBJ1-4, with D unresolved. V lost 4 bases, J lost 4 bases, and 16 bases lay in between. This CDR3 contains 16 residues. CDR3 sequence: CASSWIPDGLNEKLFF. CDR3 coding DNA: TGTGCCAGCAGTTGGATTCCTGACGGCCTTAATGAAAAACTGTTTTTT.

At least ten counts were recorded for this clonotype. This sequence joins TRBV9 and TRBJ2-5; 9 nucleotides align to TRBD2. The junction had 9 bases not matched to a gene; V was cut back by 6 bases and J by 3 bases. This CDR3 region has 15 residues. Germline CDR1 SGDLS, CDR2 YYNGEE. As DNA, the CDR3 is TGTGCCAGCACCACGGGACTAGCAAGAGAAGAGACCCAGTACTTC. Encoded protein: CASTTGLAREETQYF.

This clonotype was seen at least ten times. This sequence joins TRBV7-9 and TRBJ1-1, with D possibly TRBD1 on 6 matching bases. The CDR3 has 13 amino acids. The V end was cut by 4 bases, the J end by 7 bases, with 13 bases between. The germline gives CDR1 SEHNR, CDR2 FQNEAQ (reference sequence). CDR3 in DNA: TGTGCCAGCAGCTACCAGGACAGACTTGAAGCTTTCTTT. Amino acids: CASSYQDRLEAFF.

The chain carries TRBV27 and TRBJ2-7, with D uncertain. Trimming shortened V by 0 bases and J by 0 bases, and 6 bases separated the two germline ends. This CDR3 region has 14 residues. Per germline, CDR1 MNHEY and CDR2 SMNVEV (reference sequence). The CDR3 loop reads CASSLSFASYEQYF. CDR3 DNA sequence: TGTGCCAGCAGTTTATCGTTCGCCTCCTACGAGCAGTACTTC.

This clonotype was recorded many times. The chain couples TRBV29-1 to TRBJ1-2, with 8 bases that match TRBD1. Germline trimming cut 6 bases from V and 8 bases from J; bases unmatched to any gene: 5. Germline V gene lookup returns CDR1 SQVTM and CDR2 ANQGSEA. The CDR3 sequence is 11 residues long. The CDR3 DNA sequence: TGCAGCGTCACGGACAGGGCCGGCTACACCTTC. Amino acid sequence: CSVTDRAGYTF. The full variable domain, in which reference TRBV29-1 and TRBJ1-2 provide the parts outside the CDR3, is SAVISQKPSRDICQRGTSLTIQCQVDSQVTMMFWYRQQPGQSLTLIATANQGSEATYESGFVIDKFPISRPNLTFSTLTVSNMSPEDSSIYLCSVTDRAGYTFGSGTRLTVV.

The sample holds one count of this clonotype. This chain's CDR3 is CASNSFQEFADTQYF. CDR3 in DNA: TGTGCCAGCAACTCATTCCAGGAGTTTGCAGATACGCAGTATTTT. This chain uses TRBV9 with TRBJ2-3; D ambiguous. V was clipped by 6 bases and J by 4 bases, with 18 bases between them. Germline V CDR1 and CDR2: SGDLS, YYNGEE. This CDR3 comprises 15 residues.

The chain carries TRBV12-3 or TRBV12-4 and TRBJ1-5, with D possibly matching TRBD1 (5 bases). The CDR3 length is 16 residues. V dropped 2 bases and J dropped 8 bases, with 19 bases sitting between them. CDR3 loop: CASSLLGTGGIKPQHF. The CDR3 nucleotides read TGTGCCAGCAGTTTACTCGGGACGGGGGGGATCAAGCCCCAGCATTTT.

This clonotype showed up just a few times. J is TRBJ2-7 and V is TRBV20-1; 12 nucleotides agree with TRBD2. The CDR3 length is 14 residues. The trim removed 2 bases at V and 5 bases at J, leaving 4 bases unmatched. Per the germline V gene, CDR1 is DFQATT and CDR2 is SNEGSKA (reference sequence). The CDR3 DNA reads TGCAGTGCTAGAAGACTAGCGGGAGCCCACGAGCAGTACTTC. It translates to CSARRLAGAHEQYF.